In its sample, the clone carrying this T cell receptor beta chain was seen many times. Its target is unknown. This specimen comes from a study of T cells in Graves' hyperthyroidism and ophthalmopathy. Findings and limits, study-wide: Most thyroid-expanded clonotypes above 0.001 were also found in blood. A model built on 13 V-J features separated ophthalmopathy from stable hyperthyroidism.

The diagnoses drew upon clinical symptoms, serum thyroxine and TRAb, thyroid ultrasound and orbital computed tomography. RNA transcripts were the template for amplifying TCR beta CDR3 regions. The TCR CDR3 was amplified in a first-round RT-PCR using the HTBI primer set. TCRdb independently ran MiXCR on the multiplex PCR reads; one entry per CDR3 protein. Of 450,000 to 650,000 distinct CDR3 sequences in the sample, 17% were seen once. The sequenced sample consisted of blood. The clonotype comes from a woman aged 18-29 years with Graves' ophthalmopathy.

The CDR3, as DNA: TGTGCCAGCAGCTTAGTGGCGGGGGCGGGTCAGCCCCAGCATTTT. Residues: CASSLVAGAGQPQHF. The gene calls are TRBV7-6 and TRBJ1-5; D possibly corresponds to TRBD1 (6 bases). This CDR3 is built from 15 residues. Germline-derived CDR1 and CDR2 are SGHVS and FNYEAQ. V lost 1 base, J lost 6 bases, and 13 bases lay in between. Full variable domain (remainder filled in from reference TRBV7-6 and TRBJ1-5): GAGVSQSPRYKVTKRGQDVALRCDPISGHVSLYWYRQALGQGPEFLTYFNYEAQQDKSGLPNDRFSAERPEGSISTLTIQRTEQRDSAMYRCASSLVAGAGQPQHFGDGTRLSIL.